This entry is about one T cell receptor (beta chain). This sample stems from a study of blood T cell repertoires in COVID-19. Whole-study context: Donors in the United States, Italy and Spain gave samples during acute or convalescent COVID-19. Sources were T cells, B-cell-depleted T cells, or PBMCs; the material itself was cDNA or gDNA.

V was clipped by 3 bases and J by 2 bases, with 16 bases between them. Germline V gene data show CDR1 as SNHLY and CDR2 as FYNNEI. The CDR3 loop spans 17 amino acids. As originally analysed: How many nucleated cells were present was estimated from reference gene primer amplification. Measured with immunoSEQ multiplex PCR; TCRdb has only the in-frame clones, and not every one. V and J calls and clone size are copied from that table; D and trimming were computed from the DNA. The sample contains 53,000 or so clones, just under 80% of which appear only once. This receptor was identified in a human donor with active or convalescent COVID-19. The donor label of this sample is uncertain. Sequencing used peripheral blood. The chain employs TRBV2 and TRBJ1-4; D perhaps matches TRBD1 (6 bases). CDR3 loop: CASSEYNRDYTNEKLFF. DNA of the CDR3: TGTGCCAGCAGTGAGTACAACAGGGATTACACTAATGAAAAACTGTTTTTT.